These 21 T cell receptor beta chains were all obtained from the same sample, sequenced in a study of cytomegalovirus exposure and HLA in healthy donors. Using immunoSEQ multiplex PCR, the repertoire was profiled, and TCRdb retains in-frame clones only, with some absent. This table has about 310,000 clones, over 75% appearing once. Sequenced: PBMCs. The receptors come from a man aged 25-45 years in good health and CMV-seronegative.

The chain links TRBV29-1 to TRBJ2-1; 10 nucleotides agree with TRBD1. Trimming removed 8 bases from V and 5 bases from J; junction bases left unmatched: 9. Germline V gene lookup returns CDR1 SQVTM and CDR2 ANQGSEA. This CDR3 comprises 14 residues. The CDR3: CSSTGTGDNNEQFF. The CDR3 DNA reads TGCAGCTCGACCGGGACAGGGGATAACAATGAGCAGTTCTTC.

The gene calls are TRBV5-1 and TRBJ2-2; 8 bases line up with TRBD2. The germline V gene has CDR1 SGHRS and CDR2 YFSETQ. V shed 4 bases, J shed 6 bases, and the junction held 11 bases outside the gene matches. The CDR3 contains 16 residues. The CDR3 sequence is CASSGRIAGRAGELFF. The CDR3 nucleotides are TGCGCCAGCAGCGGTCGGATAGCGGGGAGGGCCGGGGAGCTGTTTTTT.

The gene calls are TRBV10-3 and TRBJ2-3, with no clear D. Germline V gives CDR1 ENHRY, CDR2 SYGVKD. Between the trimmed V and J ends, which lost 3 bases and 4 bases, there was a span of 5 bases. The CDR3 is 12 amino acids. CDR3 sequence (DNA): TGTGCCATCAGTGACAGCGCAGATACGCAGTATTTT. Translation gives CAISDSADTQYF.

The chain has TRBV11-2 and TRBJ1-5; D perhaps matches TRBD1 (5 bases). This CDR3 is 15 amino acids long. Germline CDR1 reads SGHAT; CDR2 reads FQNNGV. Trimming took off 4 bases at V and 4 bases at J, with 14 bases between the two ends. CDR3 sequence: CASSSYRGVNQPQHF. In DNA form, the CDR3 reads TGTGCCAGCAGCTCATATCGGGGGGTTAATCAGCCCCAGCATTTT.

In DNA form, the CDR3 reads TGCGCCAGCAGCTACCCGTTTACAGATGAGCAGTTCTTC. This translates into CASSYPFTDEQFF. This chain links TRBV5-1 with TRBJ2-1; D uncertain. Germline CDR1 reads SGHRS; CDR2 reads YFSETQ. Trimming removed 3 bases from V and 8 bases from J, with 12 bases in between. This CDR3 has 13 residues.

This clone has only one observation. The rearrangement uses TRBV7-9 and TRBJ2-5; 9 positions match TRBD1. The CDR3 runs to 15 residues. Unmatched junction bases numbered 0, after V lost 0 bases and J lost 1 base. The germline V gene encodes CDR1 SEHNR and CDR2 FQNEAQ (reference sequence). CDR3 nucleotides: TGTGCCAGCAGCTTAGCGACAGGGGGCCAAGAGACCCAGTACTTC. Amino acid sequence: CASSLATGGQETQYF.

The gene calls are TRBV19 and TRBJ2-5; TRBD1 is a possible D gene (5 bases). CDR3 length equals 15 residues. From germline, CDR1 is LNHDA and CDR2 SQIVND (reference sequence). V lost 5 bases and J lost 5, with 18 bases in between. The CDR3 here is CASSVSGMKYETQYF. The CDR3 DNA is TGTGCCAGTAGTGTTTCAGGGATGAAGTACGAGACCCAGTACTTC. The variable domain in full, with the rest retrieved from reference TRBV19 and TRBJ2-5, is DGGITQSPKYLFRKEGQNVTLSCEQNLNHDAMYWYRQDPGQGLRLIYYSQIVNDFQKGDIAEGYSVSREKKESFPLTVTSAQKNPTAFYLCASSVSGMKYETQYFGPGTRLLVL.

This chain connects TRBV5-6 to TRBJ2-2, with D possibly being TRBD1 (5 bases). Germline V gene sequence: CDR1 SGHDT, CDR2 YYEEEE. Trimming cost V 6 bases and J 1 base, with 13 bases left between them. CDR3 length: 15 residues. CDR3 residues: CASTRRTQNTGELFF. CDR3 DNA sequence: TGTGCCAGCACCCGAAGGACACAGAACACCGGGGAGCTGTTTTTT. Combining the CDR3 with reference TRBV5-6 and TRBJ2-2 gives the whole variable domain DAGVTQSPTHLIKTRGQQVTLRCSPKSGHDTVSWYQQALGQGPQFIFQYYEEEERQRGNFPDRFSGHQFPNYSSELNVNALLLGDSALYLCASTRRTQNTGELFFGEGSRLTVL.

This CDR3 is CASSGQGVGELFF. The CDR3 DNA reads TGTGCCAGCAGCGGACAGGGCGTCGGGGAGCTGTTTTTT. The chain recombines TRBV9 with TRBJ2-2, with 7 bases aligning to TRBD1. Per the germline V gene, CDR1 is SGDLS and CDR2 is YYNGEE. Trimming at V came to 3 bases and at J to 7 bases, leaving 3 bases not matched to a gene. CDR3 length: 13 amino acids. Full variable domain (outside the CDR3, taken from reference TRBV9 and TRBJ2-2): DSGVTQTPKHLITATGQRVTLRCSPRSGDLSVYWYQQSLDQGLQFLIQYYNGEERAKGNILERFSAQQFPDLHSELNLSSLELGDSALYFCASSGQGVGELFFGEGSRLTVL.

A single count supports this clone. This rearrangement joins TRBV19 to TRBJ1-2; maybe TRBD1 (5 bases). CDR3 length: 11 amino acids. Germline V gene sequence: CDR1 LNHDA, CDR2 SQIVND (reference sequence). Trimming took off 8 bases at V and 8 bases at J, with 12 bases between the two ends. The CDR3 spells CASQGIRGYTF. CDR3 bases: TGTGCCAGTCAGGGCATCCGGGGCTACACCTTC.

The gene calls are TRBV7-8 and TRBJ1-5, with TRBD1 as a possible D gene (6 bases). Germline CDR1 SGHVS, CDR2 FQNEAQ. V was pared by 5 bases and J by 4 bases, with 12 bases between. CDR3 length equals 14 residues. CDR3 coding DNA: TGTGCCAGCAGCCCCCAGGACAGTAATCAGCCCCAGCATTTT. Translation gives CASSPQDSNQPQHF. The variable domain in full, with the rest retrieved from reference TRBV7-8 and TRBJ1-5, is GAGVSQSPRYKVAKRGQDVALRCDPISGHVSLFWYQQALGQGPEFLTYFQNEAQLDKSGLPSDRFFAERPEGSVSTLKIQRTQQEDSAVYLCASSPQDSNQPQHFGDGTRLSIL.

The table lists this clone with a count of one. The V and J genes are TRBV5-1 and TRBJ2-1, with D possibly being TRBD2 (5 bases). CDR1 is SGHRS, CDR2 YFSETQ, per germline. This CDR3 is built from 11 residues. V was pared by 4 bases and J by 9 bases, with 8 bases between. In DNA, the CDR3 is TGCGCCAGCAGCCTAGCAGGTGAGCAGTTCTTC. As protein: CASSLAGEQFF.

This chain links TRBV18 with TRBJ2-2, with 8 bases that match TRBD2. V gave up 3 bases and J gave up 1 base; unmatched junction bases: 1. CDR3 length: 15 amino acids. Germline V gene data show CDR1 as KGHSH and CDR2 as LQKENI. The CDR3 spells CASSPGLGNTGELFF. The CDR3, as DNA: TGTGCCAGCTCACCGGGACTAGGGAACACCGGGGAGCTGTTTTTT.

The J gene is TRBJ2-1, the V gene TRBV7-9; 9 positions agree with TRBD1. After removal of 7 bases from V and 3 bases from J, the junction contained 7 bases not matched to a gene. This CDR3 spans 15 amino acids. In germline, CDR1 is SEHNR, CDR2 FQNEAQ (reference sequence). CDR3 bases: TGTGCCAGCACCTCGACAGGGGGGATCTACAATGAGCAGTTCTTC. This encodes CASTSTGGIYNEQFF. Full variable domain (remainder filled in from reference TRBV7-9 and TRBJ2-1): DTGVSQNPRHKITKRGQNVTFRCDPISEHNRLYWYRQTLGQGPEFLTYFQNEAQLEKSRLLSDRFSAERPKGSFSTLEIQRTEQGDSAMYLCASTSTGGIYNEQFFGPGTRLTVL.

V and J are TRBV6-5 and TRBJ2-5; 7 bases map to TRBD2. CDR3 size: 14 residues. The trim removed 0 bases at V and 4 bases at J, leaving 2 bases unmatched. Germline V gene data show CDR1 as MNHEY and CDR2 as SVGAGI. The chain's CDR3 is CASSYSSGVETQYF. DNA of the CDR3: TGTGCCAGCAGTTACTCGAGCGGGGTAGAGACCCAGTACTTC.

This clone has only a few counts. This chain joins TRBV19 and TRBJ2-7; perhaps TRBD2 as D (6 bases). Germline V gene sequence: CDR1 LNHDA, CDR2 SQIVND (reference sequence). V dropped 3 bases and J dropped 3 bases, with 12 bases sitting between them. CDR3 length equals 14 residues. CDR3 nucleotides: TGTGCCAGTAGTATGACGGGGGTTAGCTACGAGCAGTACTTC. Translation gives CASSMTGVSYEQYF. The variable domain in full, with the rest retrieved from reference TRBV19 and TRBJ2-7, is DGGITQSPKYLFRKEGQNVTLSCEQNLNHDAMYWYRQDPGQGLRLIYYSQIVNDFQKGDIAEGYSVSREKKESFPLTVTSAQKNPTAFYLCASSMTGVSYEQYFGPGTRLTVT.

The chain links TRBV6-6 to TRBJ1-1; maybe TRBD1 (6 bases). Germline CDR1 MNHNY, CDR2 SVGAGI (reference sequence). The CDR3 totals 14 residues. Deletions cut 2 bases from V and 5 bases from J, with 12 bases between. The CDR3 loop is CASSYRTEETEAFF. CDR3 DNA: TGTGCCAGCAGTTACCGGACAGAAGAAACTGAAGCTTTCTTT.

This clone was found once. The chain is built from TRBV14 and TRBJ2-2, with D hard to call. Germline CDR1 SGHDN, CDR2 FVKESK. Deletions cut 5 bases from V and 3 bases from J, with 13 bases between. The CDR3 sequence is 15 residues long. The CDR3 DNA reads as TGTGCCAGCAGCATCGTTTCAGGCGACACCGGGGAGCTGTTTTTT. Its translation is CASSIVSGDTGELFF.

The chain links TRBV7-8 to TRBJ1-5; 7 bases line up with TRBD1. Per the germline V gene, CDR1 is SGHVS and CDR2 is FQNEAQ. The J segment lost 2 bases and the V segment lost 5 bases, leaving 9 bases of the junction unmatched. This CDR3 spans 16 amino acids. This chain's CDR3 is CASSLKYGQGNQPQHF. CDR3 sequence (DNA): TGTGCCAGCAGCCTCAAATACGGACAGGGCAATCAGCCCCAGCATTTT.

This chain's CDR3 is CASTDSGGAGETQYF. In DNA, the CDR3 is TGTGCCAGCACGGATAGCGGGGGGGCGGGAGAGACCCAGTACTTC. The V call is TRBV11-2, the J call TRBJ2-5, with TRBD2 identical over 11 bases. The ends lost 7 bases at V and 4 bases at J; junction bases unmatched: 8. Germline V gene lookup returns CDR1 SGHAT and CDR2 FQNNGV. This CDR3 has 15 residues.

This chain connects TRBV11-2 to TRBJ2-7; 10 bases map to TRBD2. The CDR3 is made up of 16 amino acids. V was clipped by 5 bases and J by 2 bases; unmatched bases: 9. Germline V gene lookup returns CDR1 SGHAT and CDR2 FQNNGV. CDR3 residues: CASSQGSTSGAYEQYF. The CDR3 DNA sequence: TGTGCCAGCAGCCAAGGAAGTACTAGCGGGGCCTACGAGCAGTACTTC.